Listed below are T cell receptor beta chains from one sample, sequenced in a study of CD8+ T cells in alopecia areata. The assay was immunoSEQ multiplex PCR, and TCRdb's table has in-frame clones only and misses some. The sample shows some 210,000 clones, 50% to 60% of them seen only once. Sequenced here: CD4+ T cells sorted from blood, sampled at week 0. These receptors came from a human donor with alopecia areata. CDR3s include the opening cysteine and the closing phenylalanine or tryptophan. The size of a clone is reported for some rows only, either as once, few or many, or as a class for expanded clones.

size: .
V: TRBV18
J: TRBJ1-2
CDR3: CASLLDGFNYGYTF

size: .
V: TRBV5-6
J: TRBJ1-3
CDR3: CASSTPRNTIYF

size: .
V: TRBV5-1
J: TRBJ2-5
CDR3: CASSLRTDGETQYF

size: .
V: TRBV5-1
J: TRBJ2-7
CDR3: CASSLSSGYEQYF

size: .
V: TRBV29-1
J: TRBJ2-1
CDR3: CSVEDLAGAAEQFF

size: .
V: TRBV29-1
J: TRBJ1-1
CDR3: CSVAPRGMNTEAFF

size: .
V: TRBV14
J: TRBJ1-1
CDR3: CASSQQQNTEAFF

size: few
V: TRBV5-1
J: TRBJ1-1
CDR3: CASSLEQGGTEAFF

size: few
V: TRBV30
J: TRBJ2-3
CDR3: CAWSPNGGKPTQYF

size: .
V: TRBV5-4
J: TRBJ1-2
CDR3: CATSLTLSFYGYTF

size: .
V: TRBV6-1
J: TRBJ1-2
CDR3: CASSAQGNYGYTF

size: .
V: TRBV9
J: TRBJ1-2
CDR3: CASSVQGGGYGYTF

size: .
V: TRBV30
J: TRBJ1-6
CDR3: CAWSAQGNSPLHF

size: once
V: TRBV29-1
J: TRBJ2-1
CDR3: CSVEGGGGFSYNEQFF

size: few
V: TRBV6-5
J: TRBJ1-2
CDR3: CASSAPGQGSRGYTF

size: .
V: TRBV10-3
J: TRBJ1-6
CDR3: CAISESSGNSPLHF

size: .
V: TRBV7-2
J: TRBJ2-7
CDR3: CASSLPGQGDGEQYF

size: .
V: TRBV9
J: TRBJ2-2
CDR3: CASSVRTGELFF

size: .
V: TRBV11-3
J: TRBJ1-2
CDR3: CASSVGQLDGYTF

size: few
V: TRBV6-6
J: TRBJ2-1
CDR3: CASSKTDEQFF

size: .
V: TRBV29-1
J: TRBJ2-7
CDR3: CSVLQGGGVYEQYF

size: .
V: TRBV5-6
J: TRBJ1-1
CDR3: CASSLGPGTGNTEAFF

size: few
V: TRBV7-9
J: TRBJ2-4
CDR3: CASSLGSSGGTKNIQYF

size: .
V: TRBV2
J: TRBJ2-7
CDR3: CASRSAAYEQYF

size: few
V: TRBV7-9
J: TRBJ2-3
CDR3: CASSPRMAGRGDTQYF

size: .
V: TRBV19
J: TRBJ1-5
CDR3: CASMDGWGNQPQHF

size: once
V: TRBV29-1
J: TRBJ2-5
CDR3: CSSRARWTQYF

size: few
V: TRBV4-2
J: TRBJ1-6
CDR3: CASSLGQSNSPLHF

size: .
V: TRBV9
J: TRBJ1-2
CDR3: CASSVDLQGQLYGYTF

size: .
V: TRBV2
J: TRBJ2-5
CDR3: CASRERLAEETQYF

size: .
V: TRBV4-1
J: TRBJ2-7
CDR3: CASSPNGDKGYEQYF

size: .
V: TRBV7-3
J: TRBJ2-1
CDR3: CASSPGLAGSPSSYNEQFF

size: few
V: TRBV29-1
J: TRBJ2-5
CDR3: CSVEGRAGLETQYF

size: few
V: TRBV6-1
J: TRBJ2-7
CDR3: CASSEAGLYEQYF

size: .
V: TRBV30
J: TRBJ2-2
CDR3: CAWSVLAGVIGELFF

size: few
V: TRBV4-1
J: TRBJ1-1
CDR3: CASSRVTTRTEAFF

size: few
V: TRBV2
J: TRBJ1-1
CDR3: CASSKGEAFF

size: few
V: TRBV15
J: TRBJ2-5
CDR3: CATSSYPATGDLGTQYF

size: .
V: TRBV4-1
J: TRBJ2-1
CDR3: CASSRGPGTGGNEQFF

size: .
V: TRBV25-1
J: TRBJ2-3
CDR3: CASSENRGQYF

size: .
V: TRBV29-1
J: TRBJ1-1
CDR3: CSVESVNTEAFF